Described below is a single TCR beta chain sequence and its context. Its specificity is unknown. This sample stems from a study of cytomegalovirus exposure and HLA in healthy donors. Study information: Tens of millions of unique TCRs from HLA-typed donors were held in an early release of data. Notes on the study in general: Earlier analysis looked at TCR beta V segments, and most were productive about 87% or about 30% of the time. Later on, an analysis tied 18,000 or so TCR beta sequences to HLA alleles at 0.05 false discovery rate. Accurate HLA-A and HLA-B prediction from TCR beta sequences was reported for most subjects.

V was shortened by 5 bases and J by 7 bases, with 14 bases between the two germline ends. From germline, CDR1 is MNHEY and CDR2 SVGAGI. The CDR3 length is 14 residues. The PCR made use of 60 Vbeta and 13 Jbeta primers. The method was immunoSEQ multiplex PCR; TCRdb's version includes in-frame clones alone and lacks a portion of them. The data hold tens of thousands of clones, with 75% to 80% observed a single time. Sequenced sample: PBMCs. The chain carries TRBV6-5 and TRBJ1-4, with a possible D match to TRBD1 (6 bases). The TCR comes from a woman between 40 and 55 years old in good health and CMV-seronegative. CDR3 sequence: CASSRDRIPEKLFF. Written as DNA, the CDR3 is TGTGCCAGCAGTAGAGACAGGATACCTGAAAAACTGTTTTTT.